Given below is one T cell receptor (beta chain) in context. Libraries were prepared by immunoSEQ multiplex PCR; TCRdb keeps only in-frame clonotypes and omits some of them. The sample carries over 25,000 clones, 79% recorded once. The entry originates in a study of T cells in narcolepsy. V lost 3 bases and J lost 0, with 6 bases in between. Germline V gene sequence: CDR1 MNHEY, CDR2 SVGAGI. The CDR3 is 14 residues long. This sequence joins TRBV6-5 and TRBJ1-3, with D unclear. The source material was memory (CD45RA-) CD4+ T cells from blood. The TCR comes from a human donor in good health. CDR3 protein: CASSYGRSGNTIYF. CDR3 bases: TGTGCCAGCAGTTATGGTCGCTCTGGAAACACCATATATTTT.